These 2 T cell receptor beta chains were sequenced from one sample in a study of response to subunit inactivated influenza vaccine. MiXCR was run by TCRdb on the RT-PCR reads, yielding one entry per CDR3 protein. The sample comprises under 200,000 distinct CDR3 sequences, roughly 10% of which are singletons, and about a third rests with the top ten. The source was CD8+ T cells sorted from PBMCs, collected about 23 months after vaccination. The receptors come from a man aged 45-69 years who received an inactivated influenza vaccine.

V and J are TRBV9 and TRBJ2-7; 9 positions agree with TRBD1. The germline V gene encodes CDR1 SGDLS and CDR2 YYNGEE. V was pared by 0 bases and J by 5 bases, with 6 bases of the junction left unmatched. The CDR3 is made up of 15 amino acids. CDR3 protein: CASSVEGQGRDEQYF. Here the CDR3 DNA reads TGTGCCAGCAGCGTAGAGGGACAGGGTCGGGACGAGCAGTACTTC.

This clonotype was detected ten times or more. The V and J genes are TRBV20-1 and TRBJ2-7; weak D call: TRBD1 (6 bases). Germline assignment: CDR1 DFQATT and CDR2 SNEGSKA (reference sequence). The V end was cut by 0 bases, the J end by 4 bases, with 13 bases between. There are 14 residues in the CDR3. This CDR3 reads CSARDTRGSYEQYF. In DNA, the CDR3 is TGCAGTGCTAGAGACACCAGGGGAAGTTACGAGCAGTACTTC.